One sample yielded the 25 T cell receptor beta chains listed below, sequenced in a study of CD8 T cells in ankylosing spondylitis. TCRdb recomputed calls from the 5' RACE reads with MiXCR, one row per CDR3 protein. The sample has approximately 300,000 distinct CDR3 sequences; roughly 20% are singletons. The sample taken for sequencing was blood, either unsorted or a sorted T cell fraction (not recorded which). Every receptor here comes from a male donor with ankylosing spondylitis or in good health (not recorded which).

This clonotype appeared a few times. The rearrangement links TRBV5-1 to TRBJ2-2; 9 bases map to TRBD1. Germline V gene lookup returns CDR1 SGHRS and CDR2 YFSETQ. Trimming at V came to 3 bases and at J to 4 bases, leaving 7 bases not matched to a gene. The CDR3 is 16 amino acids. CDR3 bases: TGCGCCAGCAGCTCAGGGGACAGGGCTTTCACCGGGGAGCTGTTTTTT. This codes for CASSSGDRAFTGELFF.

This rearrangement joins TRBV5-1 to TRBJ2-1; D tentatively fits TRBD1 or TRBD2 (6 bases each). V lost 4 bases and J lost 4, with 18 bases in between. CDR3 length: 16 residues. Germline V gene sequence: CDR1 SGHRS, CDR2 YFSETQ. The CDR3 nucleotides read TGCGCCAGCAGCCCCCCCGGGGGCCTGGGATACAATGAGCAGTTCTTC. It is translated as CASSPPGGLGYNEQFF. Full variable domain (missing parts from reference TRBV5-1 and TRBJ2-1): KAGVTQTPRYLIKTRGQQVTLSCSPISGHRSVSWYQQTPGQGLQFLFEYFSETQRNKGNFPGRFSGRQFSNSRSEMNVSTLELGDSALYLCASSPPGGLGYNEQFFGPGTRLTVL.

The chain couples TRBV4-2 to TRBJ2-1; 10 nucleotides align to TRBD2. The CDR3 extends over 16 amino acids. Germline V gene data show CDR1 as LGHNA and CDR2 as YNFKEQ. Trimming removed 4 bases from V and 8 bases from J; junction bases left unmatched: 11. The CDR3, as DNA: TGTGCCAGCAGCCCGGAGCGGGGGGGGCCCTGGGATGAGCAGTTCTTC. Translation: CASSPERGGPWDEQFF.

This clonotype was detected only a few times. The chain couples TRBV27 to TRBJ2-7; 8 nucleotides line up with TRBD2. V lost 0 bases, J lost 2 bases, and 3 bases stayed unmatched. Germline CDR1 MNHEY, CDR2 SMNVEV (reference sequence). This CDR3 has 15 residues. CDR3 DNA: TGTGCCAGCAGTTTATCAGGTAGCGGGGCCTACGAGCAGTACGTC. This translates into CASSLSGSGAYEQYV.

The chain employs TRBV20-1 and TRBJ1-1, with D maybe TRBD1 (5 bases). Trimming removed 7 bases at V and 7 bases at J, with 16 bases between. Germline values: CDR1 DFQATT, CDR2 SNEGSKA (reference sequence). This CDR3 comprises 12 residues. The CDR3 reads CSGASGFDEAFF. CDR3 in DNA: TGCAGTGGCGCATCAGGGTTCGATGAAGCTTTCTTT.

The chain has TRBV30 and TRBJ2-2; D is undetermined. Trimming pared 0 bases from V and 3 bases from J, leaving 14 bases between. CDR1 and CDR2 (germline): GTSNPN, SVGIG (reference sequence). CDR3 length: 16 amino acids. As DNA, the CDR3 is TGTGCCTGGAGTGTAATTGGCAGAGCTCACACCGGGGAGCTGTTTTTT. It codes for CAWSVIGRAHTGELFF. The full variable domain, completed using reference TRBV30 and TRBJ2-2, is SQTIHQWPATLVQPVGSPLSLECTVEGTSNPNLYWYRQAAGRGLQLLFYSVGIGQISSEVPQNLSASRPQDRQFILSSKKLLLSDSGFYLCAWSVIGRAHTGELFFGEGSRLTVL.

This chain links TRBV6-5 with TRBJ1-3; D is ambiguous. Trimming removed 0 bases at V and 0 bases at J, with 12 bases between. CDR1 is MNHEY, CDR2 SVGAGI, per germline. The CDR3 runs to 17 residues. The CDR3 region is CASSYSGRGYSGNTIYF. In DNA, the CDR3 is TGTGCCAGCAGTTACTCCGGACGAGGATACTCTGGAAACACCATATATTTT.

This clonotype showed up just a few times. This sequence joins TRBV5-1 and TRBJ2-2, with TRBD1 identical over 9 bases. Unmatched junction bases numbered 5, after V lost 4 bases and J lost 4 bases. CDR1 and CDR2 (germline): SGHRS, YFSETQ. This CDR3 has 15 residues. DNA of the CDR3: TGCGCCAGCAGCCACGGGACAGGGATCACCGGGGAGCTGTTTTTT. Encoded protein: CASSHGTGITGELFF. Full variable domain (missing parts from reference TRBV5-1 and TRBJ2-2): KAGVTQTPRYLIKTRGQQVTLSCSPISGHRSVSWYQQTPGQGLQFLFEYFSETQRNKGNFPGRFSGRQFSNSRSEMNVSTLELGDSALYLCASSHGTGITGELFFGEGSRLTVL.

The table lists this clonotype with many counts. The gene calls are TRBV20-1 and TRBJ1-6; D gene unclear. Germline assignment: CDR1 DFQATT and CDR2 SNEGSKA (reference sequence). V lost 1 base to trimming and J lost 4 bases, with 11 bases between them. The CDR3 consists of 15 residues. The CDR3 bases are TGCAGTGCTAGAGCATTGTCGGGGTATAATTCACCCCTCCACTTT. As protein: CSARALSGYNSPLHF.

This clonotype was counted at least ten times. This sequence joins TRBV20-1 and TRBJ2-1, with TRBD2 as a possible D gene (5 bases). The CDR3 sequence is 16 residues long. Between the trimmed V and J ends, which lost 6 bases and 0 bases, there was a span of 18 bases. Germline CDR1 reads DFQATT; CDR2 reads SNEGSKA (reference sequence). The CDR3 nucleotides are TGCAGTGCCACCCCCGCTAGCTGGAGCTCCTACAATGAGCAGTTCTTC. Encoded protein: CSATPASWSSYNEQFF.

Here the CDR3 reads CASSPLVGGGKNIQYF. The CDR3 DNA is TGTGCCAGCAGCCCCCTGGTAGGGGGGGGCAAAAACATTCAGTACTTC. The genes are TRBV7-9 and TRBJ2-4, with D possibly TRBD2 on 7 matching bases. Trimming removed 5 bases from V and 3 bases from J, with 17 bases in between. This CDR3 region has 16 residues. The V gene's germline CDR1 is SEHNR and CDR2 FQNEAQ (reference sequence).

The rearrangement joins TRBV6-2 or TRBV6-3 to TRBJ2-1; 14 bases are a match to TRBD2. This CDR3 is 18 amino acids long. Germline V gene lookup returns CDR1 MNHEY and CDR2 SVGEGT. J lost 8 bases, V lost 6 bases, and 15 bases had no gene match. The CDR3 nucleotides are TGTGCCAGCAGCCGTCCGACTAGCGGGAGGGGGGTTTTGTATGAGCAGTTCTTC. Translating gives CASSRPTSGRGVLYEQFF.

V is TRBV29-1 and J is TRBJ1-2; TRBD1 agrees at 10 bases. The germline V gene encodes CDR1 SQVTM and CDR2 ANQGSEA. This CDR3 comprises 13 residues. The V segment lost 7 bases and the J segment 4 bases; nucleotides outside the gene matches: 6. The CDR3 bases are TGCAGCGCAAAACGACAGGGGGCCTATGGCTACACCTTC. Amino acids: CSAKRQGAYGYTF.

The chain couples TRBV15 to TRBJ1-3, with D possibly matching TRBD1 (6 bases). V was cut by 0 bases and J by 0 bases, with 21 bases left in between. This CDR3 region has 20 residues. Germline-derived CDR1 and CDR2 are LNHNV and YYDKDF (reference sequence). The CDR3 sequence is CATSRDPREGQYRSGNTIYF. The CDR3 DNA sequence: TGTGCCACCAGCAGAGATCCCCGGGAAGGACAGTACCGCTCTGGAAACACCATATATTTT.

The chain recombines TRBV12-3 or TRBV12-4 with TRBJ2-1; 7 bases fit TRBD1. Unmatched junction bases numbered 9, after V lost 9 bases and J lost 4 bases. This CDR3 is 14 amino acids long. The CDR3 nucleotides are TGTGCCAGTCTGAACAGGGGCCTATACAATGAGCAGTTCTTC. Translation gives CASLNRGLYNEQFF.

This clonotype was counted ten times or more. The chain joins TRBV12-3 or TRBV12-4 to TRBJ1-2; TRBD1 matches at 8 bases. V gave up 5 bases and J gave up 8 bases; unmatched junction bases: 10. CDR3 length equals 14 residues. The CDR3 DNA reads TGTGCCAGCAGTGGCGACAGGGGAAAGCGGGGCTACACCTTC. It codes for CASSGDRGKRGYTF.

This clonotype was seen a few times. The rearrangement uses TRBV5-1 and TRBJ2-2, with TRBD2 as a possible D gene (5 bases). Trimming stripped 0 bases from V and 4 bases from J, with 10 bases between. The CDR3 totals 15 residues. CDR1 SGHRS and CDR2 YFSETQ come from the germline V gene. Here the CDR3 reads CASSLDPRGTGELFF. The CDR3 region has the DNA TGCGCCAGCAGCTTGGACCCCCGGGGCACCGGGGAGCTGTTTTTT.

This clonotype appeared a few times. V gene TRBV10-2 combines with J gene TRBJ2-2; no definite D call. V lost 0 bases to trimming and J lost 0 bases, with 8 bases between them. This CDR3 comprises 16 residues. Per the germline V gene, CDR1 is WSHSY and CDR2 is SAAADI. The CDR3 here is CASSESRQTNTGELFF. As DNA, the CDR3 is TGCGCCAGCAGTGAGTCGAGGCAGACGAACACCGGGGAGCTGTTTTTT.

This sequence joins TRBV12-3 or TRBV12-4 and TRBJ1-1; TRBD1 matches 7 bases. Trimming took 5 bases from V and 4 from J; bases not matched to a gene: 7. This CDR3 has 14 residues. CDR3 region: CASSRTGAGTEAFF. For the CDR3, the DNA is TGTGCCAGCAGTCGAACAGGGGCAGGCACTGAAGCTTTCTTT.

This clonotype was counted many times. CDR3: CASSFLASNTGELFF. The CDR3 DNA is TGTGCCAGCAGCTTTCTCGCCTCGAACACCGGGGAGCTGTTTTTT. The gene calls are TRBV7-9 and TRBJ2-2, with D uncertain. Trimming cost V 3 bases and J 0 bases, with 8 bases left between them. The CDR3 contains 15 residues. CDR1 and CDR2 (germline): SEHNR, FQNEAQ (reference sequence).

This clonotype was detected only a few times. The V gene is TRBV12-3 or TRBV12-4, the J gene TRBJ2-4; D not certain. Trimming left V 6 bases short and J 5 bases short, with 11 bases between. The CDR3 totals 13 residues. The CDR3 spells CASRPIVENIQYF. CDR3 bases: TGTGCCAGCAGACCTATCGTCGAAAACATTCAGTACTTC.

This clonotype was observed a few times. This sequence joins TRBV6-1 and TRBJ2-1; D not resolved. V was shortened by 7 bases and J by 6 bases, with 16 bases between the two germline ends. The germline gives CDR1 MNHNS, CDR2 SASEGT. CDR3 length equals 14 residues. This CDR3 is CASTPLMSLNEQFF. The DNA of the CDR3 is TGTGCCAGCACCCCGCTTATGAGCCTCAATGAGCAGTTCTTC.

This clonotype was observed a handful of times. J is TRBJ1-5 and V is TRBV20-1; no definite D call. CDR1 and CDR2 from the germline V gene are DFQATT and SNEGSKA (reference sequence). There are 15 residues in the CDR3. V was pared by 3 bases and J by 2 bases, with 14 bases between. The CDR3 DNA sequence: TGCAGTGCTAGGGACCTGACAACGGGCAATCAGCCCCAGCATTTT. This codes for CSARDLTTGNQPQHF.

CDR3 region: CASTSGTEGVYGYTF. CDR3 in DNA: TGTGCCAGCACGTCCGGGACAGAGGGCGTGTATGGCTACACCTTC. The J gene is TRBJ1-2, the V gene TRBV28, with 7 bases fitting TRBD1. In germline, CDR1 is MDHEN, CDR2 SYDVKM. The CDR3 totals 15 residues. The trim removed 7 bases at V and 5 bases at J, leaving 13 bases unmatched.

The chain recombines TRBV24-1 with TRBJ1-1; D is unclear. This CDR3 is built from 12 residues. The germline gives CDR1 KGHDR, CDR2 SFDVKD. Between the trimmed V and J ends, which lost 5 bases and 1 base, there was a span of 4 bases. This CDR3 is CATSGGNTEAFF. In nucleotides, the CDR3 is TGTGCCACCAGTGGGGGGAACACTGAAGCTTTCTTT.